The following is a T cell receptor (beta chain) sequence with its context. Germline CDR1 reads MNHEY; CDR2 reads SMNVEV (reference sequence). With 6 bases clipped from V and 2 bases from J, the junction kept 8 bases outside the gene matches. The CDR3 spans 15 residues. The sample comes from a study of cytomegalovirus exposure and HLA in healthy donors. Study-level background: An early data release held some 89 million unique TCRs from HLA-typed donors.

The PCR contained 60 Vbeta and 13 Jbeta primers. The protocol was immunoSEQ multiplex PCR, while the TCRdb copy is restricted to in-frame clones and leaves out a portion. The top ten hold 1.3% of the sample, which has more than 85,000 clones, about 73% seen once. This TCR was recovered from a woman in her twenties or thirties in good health and CMV-seronegative. What was sequenced was PBMCs. The gene calls are TRBV27 and TRBJ2-7; TRBD2 matches at 9 bases. The CDR3 loop reads CASRALSGSPYEQYF. CDR3 coding DNA: TGTGCCAGCAGAGCCCTTAGCGGGAGCCCCTACGAGCAGTACTTC.